One and the same sample provided the 7 T cell receptor beta chains below, sequenced in a study of OX40 agonist ivuxolimab in advanced cancers. The table came from immunoSEQ multiplex PCR; TCRdb's copy has only in-frame clones and leaves some out. The sample includes 70,000 to 95,000 clones, roughly 88% of them seen just once. The sequences come from CD4+ or CD8+ T cells sorted from blood, collected in a trial of the OX40 agonist ivuxolimab. Receptors originate from an adult with an advanced solid tumor such as melanoma, head and neck, liver or kidney cancer.

J is TRBJ2-7 and V is TRBV5-1; D is perhaps TRBD2 (6 bases). CDR1 is SGHRS and CDR2 is YFSETQ in the germline V gene. The CDR3 has 13 amino acids. V was trimmed by 3 bases and J by 0 bases, leaving 7 bases between them. CDR3 nucleotide sequence: TGCGCCAGCAGCTGGGACTTCTCCTACGAGCAGTACTTC. Protein sequence: CASSWDFSYEQYF.

CDR3 sequence reads: CASSLEGTGGTGELFF. DNA of the CDR3: TGTGCCAGCAGCTTAGAGGGGACAGGGGGCACCGGGGAGCTGTTTTTT. This chain uses TRBV7-2 with TRBJ2-2, with TRBD1 matching over 11 bases. Per germline, CDR1 SGHTA and CDR2 FQGNSA. The length of the CDR3 is 16 residues. The ends lost 1 base at V and 4 bases at J; junction bases unmatched: 2.

The chain joins TRBV5-1 to TRBJ2-1; 11 nucleotides line up with TRBD2. The trim removed 0 bases at V and 2 bases at J, leaving 1 base unmatched. Germline loops: CDR1 SGHRS, CDR2 YFSETQ. The CDR3 sequence is 16 residues long. In nucleotides, the CDR3 is TGCGCCAGCAGCTTGGCGGGACTAGCGGCCTACAATGAGCAGTTCTTC. It is translated as CASSLAGLAAYNEQFF. The full variable domain, its missing parts supplied by reference TRBV5-1 and TRBJ2-1, is KAGVTQTPRYLIKTRGQQVTLSCSPISGHRSVSWYQQTPGQGLQFLFEYFSETQRNKGNFPGRFSGRQFSNSRSEMNVSTLELGDSALYLCASSLAGLAAYNEQFFGPGTRLTVL.

V gene TRBV18 combines with J gene TRBJ2-1, with 10 bases that match TRBD2. Germline lookup yields CDR1 KGHSH and CDR2 LQKENI. The trim removed 6 bases at V and 2 bases at J, leaving 4 bases unmatched. The length of the CDR3 is 15 residues. CDR3 region: CASSPSGGPYNEQFF. In DNA form, the CDR3 reads TGTGCCAGCTCCCCTAGCGGGGGCCCCTACAATGAGCAGTTCTTC.

The chain employs TRBV6-5 and TRBJ2-3; unclear D gene. This CDR3 is built from 14 residues. V was shortened by 3 bases and J by 0 bases, with 7 bases between the two germline ends. Germline V lookup: CDR1 MNHEY, CDR2 SVGAGI. CDR3 loop: CASSYRDSTDTQYF. For the CDR3, the DNA is TGTGCCAGCAGTTATCGAGATAGCACAGATACGCAGTATTTT.

The V gene is TRBV5-1, the J gene TRBJ2-3, with D unresolved. Germline CDR1 SGHRS, CDR2 YFSETQ. The CDR3 totals 12 residues. The V end was cut by 5 bases, the J end by 4 bases, with 8 bases between. The CDR3 region is CASRILADTQYF. The CDR3 coding sequence is TGCGCCAGCAGGATTTTAGCAGATACGCAGTATTTT.

This chain uses TRBV7-2 with TRBJ1-5; D is possibly TRBD1 (6 bases). V shed 5 bases and J shed 7 bases, with 18 bases lying between them. Per germline, CDR1 SGHTA and CDR2 FQGNSA. The CDR3 spans 15 residues. The CDR3 region has the DNA TGTGCCAGCAGCGACCTTCCGGGGGCTGGCCAGCCCCAGCATTTT. Amino acids: CASSDLPGAGQPQHF.